This T cell receptor beta chain was documented in a study of blood T cell repertoires in COVID-19. J was trimmed by 5 bases and V by 5 bases; bases with no gene match: 12. The CDR3 contains 16 residues. Germline lookup yields CDR1 SGHTA and CDR2 FQGNSA. Data came from immunoSEQ multiplex PCR; TCRdb stores just in-frame clones and leaves some out. Here the sample spans under 300,000 clones, around nine tenths being singletons. Sequencing input: PBMCs or T cells enriched from blood (not recorded which). This sequence joins TRBV7-2 and TRBJ2-5; the match to TRBD2 covers 9 bases. This clonotype was sampled from a woman aged 18-29 years who had recovered from COVID-19. This chain's CDR3 is CASSRSAGTSRETQYF. The CDR3 DNA reads as TGTGCCAGCAGCCGTTCTGCCGGGACTAGCCGTGAGACCCAGTACTTC. Using reference TRBV7-2 and TRBJ2-5 for the parts outside the CDR3, the full variable domain is GAGVSQSPSNKVTEKGKDVELRCDPISGHTALYWYRQSLGQGLEFLIYFQGNSAPDKSGLPSDRFSAERTGGSVSTLTIQRTQQEDSAVYLCASSRSAGTSRETQYFGPGTRLLVL.